This TCR beta chain emerged from a study of tumor-infiltrating lymphocytes in primary liver carcinoma. A few counts support this clonotype. Researchers drew blood RNA from unsorted whole blood and extracted germline DNA as well. Production of TCR beta cDNA used around 0.45 ug total RNA together with a constant-region primer. Construction of TCR beta libraries relied on three successive nested multiplex PCR rounds employing slightly modified ARM-PCR. With TRBV1-TRBV30 forward primers and a C-beta reverse primer, the first two PCR rounds were run for around 10 cycles each. TCRdb reanalysed the multiplex PCR reads using MiXCR and keeps one entry per CDR3 protein. The sample consists of 310,000 or so distinct CDR3 sequences, 50% to 60% of them appearing once. Trimming took 5 bases from V and 0 from J, leaving 10 bases between them. Germline CDR1 SNHLY, CDR2 FYNNEI. The CDR3 runs to 15 residues.

The sequenced sample was peripheral blood. This chain connects TRBV2 to TRBJ2-2, with unresolved D. The TCR sequence derives from a woman aged 30 to 39 with primary liver carcinoma and hepatitis B virus infection. This CDR3 is CASSRQTANTGELFF. In DNA form, the CDR3 reads TGTGCCAGCAGTCGCCAGACTGCGAACACCGGGGAGCTGTTTTTT. The entire variable domain, with the rest obtained from reference TRBV2 and TRBJ2-2, is as follows: EPEVTQTPSHQVTQMGQEVILRCVPISNHLYFYWYRQILGQKVEFLVSFYNNEISEKSEIFDDQFSVERPDGSNFTLKIRSTKLEDSAMYFCASSRQTANTGELFFGEGSRLTVL.